Sequencing of this TCR beta chain was carried out in a study of tumor-infiltrating lymphocytes in localized non-small cell lung cancer. Study as a whole: Patients included smokers and never-smokers with various histologies, some sampled after neoadjuvant chemotherapy. Tumor tissue and non-adjacent uninvolved lung came from each patient.

Study outcomes and limitations: Technical variation could not be separated from intratumor heterogeneity here. No T-cell fraction difference was seen between IM1 and IM2 tumors.

Sequenced by immunoSEQ multiplex PCR; TCRdb stores in-frame clones only, minus some. The table shows approximately 15,000 clones, with more than 70% occurring only once. Of note for this clone: Its antigen is not known.

The germline V and J ends were trimmed by 0 bases and 6 bases, with 14 bases remaining between them. Germline values: CDR1 SGDLS, CDR2 YYNGEE. This CDR3 contains 15 residues. Sequencing input: uninvolved lung tissue not adjacent to the tumor. The receptor was isolated from a human donor with non-small cell lung cancer. This chain joins TRBV9 and TRBJ2-3; D assignment may be TRBD1 or TRBD2 (5 bases each). CDR3 DNA sequence: TGTGCCAGCAGCGTAGCTTGGGGGATCGGGGATACGCAGTATTTT. Translating gives CASSVAWGIGDTQYF.